These 32 T cell receptor beta chains were sequenced from one sample in a study of early T cells in non-severe SARS-CoV-2 infection. Each CDR3 protein is one row after TCRdb ran MiXCR on the 5' RACE reads. The sample shows tens of thousands of distinct CDR3 sequences, more than 9.5% of them seen only once. Sample: whole blood, taken at baseline. All receptors derive from an adult who was a healthcare worker with PCR-confirmed SARS-CoV-2 infection or an uninfected control (not recorded which).

This clonotype has at least ten counts. V gene TRBV19 combines with J gene TRBJ1-5, with D possibly matching TRBD1 (5 bases). Germline loops: CDR1 LNHDA, CDR2 SQIVND (reference sequence). This CDR3 contains 14 residues. Trimming stripped 5 bases from V and 3 bases from J, with 11 bases between. The CDR3 spells CASSADRFNQPQHF. CDR3 bases: TGTGCCAGTAGTGCAGACAGATTCAATCAGCCCCAGCATTTT.

This chain links TRBV5-1 with TRBJ2-2; D ambiguous. This CDR3 has 14 amino acids. With 4 bases removed from V and 4 bases from J, the gap between germline ends came to 11 bases. The germline gives CDR1 SGHRS, CDR2 YFSETQ. The CDR3 bases are TGCGCCAGCAGCCTTAGGGTTGGCACCGGGGAGCTGTTTTTT. It yields the protein CASSLRVGTGELFF.

The chain combines TRBV2 with TRBJ2-3; 14 positions agree with TRBD2. The CDR3 consists of 15 residues. The trim removed 6 bases at V and 4 bases at J, leaving 3 bases unmatched. Germline loops: CDR1 SNHLY, CDR2 FYNNEI. The CDR3, as DNA: TGTGCCAGCAGAGGGACTAGCGGGAGACCAGATACGCAGTATTTT. Amino acids: CASRGTSGRPDTQYF. The whole variable domain, remainder taken from reference TRBV2 and TRBJ2-3, is EPEVTQTPSHQVTQMGQEVILRCVPISNHLYFYWYRQILGQKVEFLVSFYNNEISEKSEIFDDQFSVERPDGSNFTLKIRSTKLEDSAMYFCASRGTSGRPDTQYFGPGTRLTVL.

There are many counts of this clonotype. The chain recombines TRBV7-8 with TRBJ2-3; the match to TRBD1 covers 8 bases. Germline V gene sequence: CDR1 SGHVS, CDR2 FQNEAQ. This CDR3 is 18 amino acids long. Trimming at V came to 3 bases and at J to 6 bases, leaving 17 bases not matched to a gene. In DNA form, the CDR3 reads TGTGCCAGCAGCTTCTCAAATGTCCGAGACAGGGGACCCGATACGCAGTATTTT. The encoded protein is CASSFSNVRDRGPDTQYF.

This clonotype was counted many times. V is TRBV15 and J is TRBJ1-3; possibly TRBD1 for D (5 bases). CDR3 length: 16 amino acids. Germline V gives CDR1 LNHNV, CDR2 YYDKDF (reference sequence). Trimming cost V 0 bases and J 0 bases, with 9 bases left between them. In DNA, the CDR3 is TGTGCCACCAGCAGAGATCGTGGACACTCTGGAAACACCATATATTTT. This gives the protein CATSRDRGHSGNTIYF. Full variable domain (rest looked up from reference TRBV15 and TRBJ1-3): DAMVIQNPRYQVTQFGKPVTLSCSQTLNHNVMYWYQQKSSQAPKLLFHYYDKDFNNEADTPDNFQSRRPNTSFCFLDIRSPGLGDTAMYLCATSRDRGHSGNTIYFGEGSWLTVV.

The chain uses TRBV6-5 and TRBJ1-2; TRBD1 aligns across 8 bases. Germline CDR1 and CDR2: MNHEY and SVGAGI. This CDR3 has 11 residues. Germline trimming cut 6 bases from V and 8 bases from J; bases unmatched to any gene: 2. The CDR3 loop is CASRGQAGYTF. The CDR3, as DNA: TGTGCCAGCAGGGGACAGGCAGGCTACACCTTC.

This clonotype was seen only a few times. J is TRBJ2-1 and V is TRBV11-2; D remains unclear. The germline V and J ends were trimmed by 0 bases and 6 bases, with 9 bases remaining between them. The CDR3 is 14 amino acids. Germline CDR1 reads SGHAT; CDR2 reads FQNNGV. The CDR3 loop is CASSLDRAGNEQFF. CDR3 bases: TGTGCCAGCAGCTTAGATAGAGCAGGCAATGAGCAGTTCTTC.

Only a few counts were recorded for this clonotype. This chain uses TRBV20-1 with TRBJ1-2, with a weak D call TRBD1 (6 bases). Germline CDR1 reads DFQATT; CDR2 reads SNEGSKA (reference sequence). The CDR3 runs 13 residues. V dropped 3 bases and J dropped 6 bases, with 14 bases sitting between them. The CDR3 nucleotides read TGCAGTGCTAGGGGGGGCGCGGGTCATGGCTACACCTTC. This sequence encodes CSARGGAGHGYTF.

This clonotype was found many times. The J gene is TRBJ2-7, the V gene TRBV11-2; TRBD2 aligns across 12 bases. This CDR3 comprises 14 residues. Per germline, CDR1 SGHAT and CDR2 FQNNGV. Germline trimming cut 5 bases from V and 5 bases from J; bases unmatched to any gene: 4. CDR3: CASSPGLAGNEQYF. CDR3 coding DNA: TGTGCCAGCAGCCCAGGACTAGCGGGAAACGAGCAGTACTTC.

The chain carries TRBV3-1 and TRBJ2-5, with D maybe TRBD1 (6 bases). CDR1 LGHDT and CDR2 YNNKEL come from the germline V gene (reference sequence). Trimming cost V 0 bases and J 5 bases, with 7 bases left between them. This CDR3 is built from 13 residues. CDR3 protein: CASSQDQGETQYF. CDR3 sequence (DNA): TGTGCCAGCAGCCAAGATCAGGGGGAGACCCAGTACTTC.

The rearrangement links TRBV12-3 or TRBV12-4 to TRBJ1-5; D remains unclear. V gave up 5 bases and J gave up 1 base, with 9 bases separating them. The CDR3 spans 14 residues. The CDR3 DNA sequence: TGTGCCAGCAGTCCTCTTTGGAGCAATCAGCCCCAGCATTTT. This translates into CASSPLWSNQPQHF.

The CDR3 DNA sequence: TGTGCCACCAGTGATCCGGGACTAGCGGGAGCCGGGACCGGGGAGCTGTTTTTT. It yields the protein CATSDPGLAGAGTGELFF. The chain recombines TRBV24-1 with TRBJ2-2, with 14 bases lining up with TRBD2. CDR1 and CDR2 (germline): KGHDR, SFDVKD. The trim removed 3 bases at V and 5 bases at J, leaving 7 bases unmatched. The CDR3 spans 18 residues.

This clonotype has just a few counts. V gene TRBV7-2 combines with J gene TRBJ1-2; the match to TRBD1 covers 7 bases. The J segment lost 6 bases and the V segment lost 3 bases, leaving 4 bases of the junction unmatched. The CDR3 runs 13 residues. Germline assignment: CDR1 SGHTA and CDR2 FQGNSA. DNA for the CDR3: TGTGCCAGCAGCTTTGACAGGGTTAATGGCTACACCTTC. This codes for CASSFDRVNGYTF.

The genes are TRBV7-7 and TRBJ1-1; D gene ambiguous. V was shortened by 3 bases and J by 2 bases, with 7 bases between the two germline ends. This CDR3 has 13 amino acids. CDR1 is SSHAT, CDR2 FNYEAQ, per germline (reference sequence). The CDR3 region is CASSFTRNTEAFF. The CDR3, as DNA: TGTGCCAGCAGCTTCACACGAAACACTGAAGCTTTCTTT.

This clonotype was detected ten times or more. The chain recombines TRBV20-1 with TRBJ2-3; 7 nucleotides agree with TRBD2. Trimming took 6 bases from V and 3 from J; bases not matched to a gene: 9. The CDR3 contains 14 residues. The germline gives CDR1 DFQATT, CDR2 SNEGSKA (reference sequence). CDR3 in amino acids: CSAPRASGTDTQYF. The CDR3 region has the DNA TGCAGTGCCCCACGAGCTAGCGGAACAGATACGCAGTATTTT.

The sample holds many counts of this clonotype. The junction departs from germline at one end; a sequencing error may be responsible. The chain combines TRBV7-7 with TRBJ2-3; 8 bases agree with TRBD1. The CDR3 covers 15 residues. Germline V gene lookup returns CDR1 SSHAT and CDR2 FNYEAQ (reference sequence). The CDR3 here is CASSLAGGPTDTQYF. In DNA form, the CDR3 reads TGTGCTAGCAGCTTAGCAGGGGGCCCCACAGATACGCAGTATTTT.

This clonotype was observed many times. V usage is TRBV6-5 and J usage is TRBJ2-1; 8 positions agree with TRBD1. After removal of 0 bases from V and 3 bases from J, the junction contained 1 base not matched to a gene. The CDR3 is made up of 15 amino acids. Germline-derived CDR1 and CDR2 are MNHEY and SVGAGI. CDR3 sequence reads: CASSYSTGDYNEQFF. CDR3 nucleotides: TGTGCCAGCAGTTACTCGACAGGGGACTACAATGAGCAGTTCTTC.

This clonotype has a count of ten or more. The chain carries TRBV5-6 and TRBJ2-1; 8 bases align to TRBD2. Germline V gene data show CDR1 as SGHDT and CDR2 as YYEEEE. The CDR3 consists of 14 residues. V was clipped by 0 bases and J by 9 bases; unmatched bases: 5. The CDR3 loop is CASSLVVAGGEQFF. Written as DNA, the CDR3 is TGTGCCAGCAGCTTGGTCGTTGCGGGAGGTGAGCAGTTCTTC.

The chain is built from TRBV29-1 and TRBJ2-3; D is possibly TRBD2 (5 bases). V was shortened by 8 bases and J by 4 bases, with 16 bases between the two germline ends. This CDR3 has 13 amino acids. CDR1 is SQVTM and CDR2 is ANQGSEA in the germline V gene. The CDR3 DNA sequence: TGCAGCTCCGGACTGACGGTCGCAGATACGCAGTATTTT. This codes for CSSGLTVADTQYF.

This clonotype was detected a few times. It may be a read error: a sequence one base away is much more abundant. The chain joins TRBV7-2 to TRBJ2-5; 8 bases map to TRBD2. The V gene end was trimmed by 5 bases and the J gene end by 4 bases; junction bases not matched to a gene: 6. Germline lookup yields CDR1 SGHTA and CDR2 FQGNSA. The length of the CDR3 is 14 residues. CDR3 bases: TGTGCCAGCAGCGAAGGCGGGGGGCGAGAGACCCAGTACTTC. Amino acids: CASSEGGGRETQYF.

V and J are TRBV11-3 and TRBJ2-1; the D is unclear. This CDR3 spans 12 amino acids. Trimming pared 8 bases from V and 0 bases from J, leaving 5 bases between. Germline CDR1 SGHNT, CDR2 YENEEA. The CDR3 DNA reads TGTGCCAGCGGGGTCTCCTACAATGAGCAGTTCTTC. It specifies CASGVSYNEQFF. The full variable domain, completed using reference TRBV11-3 and TRBJ2-1, is EAGVVQSPRYKIIEKKQPVAFWCNPISGHNTLYWYLQNLGQGPELLIRYENEEAVDDSQLPKDRFSAERLKGVDSTLKIQPAELGDSAVYLCASGVSYNEQFFGPGTRLTVL.

This clonotype occurred many times. The chain recombines TRBV28 with TRBJ2-5; D is unclear. Trimming removed 5 bases from V and 5 bases from J, with 6 bases in between. The CDR3 has 11 amino acids. The V gene's germline CDR1 is MDHEN and CDR2 SYDVKM. The DNA of the CDR3 is TGTGCCAGCAGTGCCCAGGAGACCCAGTACTTC. As protein: CASSAQETQYF.

The sample holds a few counts of this clonotype. This chain connects TRBV3-1 to TRBJ2-7; 7 positions agree with TRBD2. This CDR3 is 16 amino acids long. Germline-derived CDR1 and CDR2 are LGHDT and YNNKEL (reference sequence). The V gene end was trimmed by 4 bases and the J gene end by 2 bases; junction bases not matched to a gene: 11. The CDR3 sequence is CASSPLSGLKAYEQYF. The CDR3 nucleotides are TGTGCCAGCAGCCCTCTGTCGGGACTAAAAGCCTACGAGCAGTACTTC.

This rearrangement joins TRBV2 to TRBJ1-1, with D possibly matching TRBD1 (5 bases). Trimming took off 6 bases at V and 1 base at J, with 9 bases between the two ends. Germline values: CDR1 SNHLY, CDR2 FYNNEI. This CDR3 is built from 13 residues. The DNA of the CDR3 is TGTGCCAGCAGCCCTGGGGCGAACACTGAAGCTTTCTTT. Its translation is CASSPGANTEAFF.

This clonotype was picked up a small number of times. The rearrangement joins TRBV29-1 to TRBJ2-3, with TRBD2 identical over 8 bases. Germline CDR1 reads SQVTM; CDR2 reads ANQGSEA. This CDR3 region has 14 residues. V shed 7 bases, J shed 6 bases, and the junction held 12 bases outside the gene matches. The CDR3 DNA sequence: TGCAGCGCTCTGCCGGGACTAGGGTACGATACGCAGTATTTT. It translates to CSALPGLGYDTQYF.

This clonotype was counted between two and nine times. The chain links TRBV20-1 to TRBJ2-5; D may be TRBD1 or TRBD2 (7 bases each). V lost 6 bases to trimming and J lost 5 bases, with 22 bases between them. Germline V CDR1 and CDR2: DFQATT, SNEGSKA (reference sequence). CDR3 length equals 15 residues. The CDR3 is CSAETNNRGGETQYF. The CDR3 nucleotides are TGCAGTGCAGAAACTAACAACAGGGGAGGGGAGACCCAGTACTTC.

This clonotype was seen ten or more times. This chain joins TRBV7-2 and TRBJ1-5; D is unresolved. V lost 2 bases, J lost 6 bases, and 8 bases lay in between. CDR3 length equals 13 residues. Germline values: CDR1 SGHTA, CDR2 FQGNSA. CDR3 nucleotide sequence: TGTGCCAGCAGCTTACGGGGAAGTCAGCCCCAGCATTTT. Its translation: CASSLRGSQPQHF.

V gene TRBV20-1 combines with J gene TRBJ2-3, with 9 bases that match TRBD2. This CDR3 region has 15 residues. Germline values: CDR1 DFQATT, CDR2 SNEGSKA (reference sequence). The V gene end was trimmed by 5 bases and the J gene end by 2 bases; junction bases not matched to a gene: 8. The CDR3 DNA follows: TGCAGTGCTTCCCGACTAGCGGTAGTCACAGATACGCAGTATTTT. Translated: CSASRLAVVTDTQYF.

This clonotype was seen at least ten times. The CDR3 loop reads CASILALQETQYF. CDR3 nucleotide sequence: TGTGCCAGCATCCTAGCGCTCCAAGAGACCCAGTACTTC. This chain uses TRBV5-5 with TRBJ2-5; D may be TRBD2 (6 bases). With 6 bases removed from V and 1 base from J, the gap between germline ends came to 10 bases. This CDR3 contains 13 residues. Germline lookup yields CDR1 SGHKS and CDR2 YYEKEE (reference sequence).

This clonotype was picked up a small number of times. The chain is built from TRBV24-1 and TRBJ2-2, with 7 bases matching TRBD1. Trimming took 4 bases from V and 4 from J; bases not matched to a gene: 8. Germline CDR1 KGHDR, CDR2 SFDVKD. There are 16 residues in the CDR3. The CDR3 loop is CATSDTGTVVTGELFF. CDR3 sequence (DNA): TGTGCCACCAGTGACACCGGGACAGTCGTCACCGGGGAGCTGTTTTTT.

The V gene is TRBV27, the J gene TRBJ2-1; tentatively, D is TRBD2 (5 bases). Germline V CDR1 and CDR2: MNHEY, SMNVEV (reference sequence). V was pared by 3 bases and J by 4 bases, with 10 bases between. The CDR3 sequence is 14 residues long. The CDR3 DNA reads as TGTGCCAGCAGTTTTGTAGCGTGGTACAATGAGCAGTTCTTC. Protein sequence: CASSFVAWYNEQFF.

The chain joins TRBV5-1 to TRBJ2-3; 8 bases agree with TRBD1. The CDR3 extends over 14 amino acids. Per the germline V gene, CDR1 is SGHRS and CDR2 is YFSETQ. The V and J ends lost 3 bases and 5 bases, in that order; junction bases with no gene match: 5. The CDR3: CASSSTTGGDTQYF. The CDR3 DNA is TGCGCCAGCAGCTCGACAACAGGGGGAGATACGCAGTATTTT.